This entry describes one T cell receptor beta chain. The data originate from a study of blood T cell repertoires in COVID-19. Study-level information: Acute-phase and convalescent COVID-19 samples originated in the United States, Italy and Spain. The cDNA or gDNA used as material had been derived from T cells, B-cell-depleted T cells, or PBMCs.

Original analysis: Amplification of reference gene primers was used by the study to estimate nucleated cell counts. The data were produced by immunoSEQ multiplex PCR, yet TCRdb's version contains in-frame clones alone and is incomplete. The V and J calls and clone size come from that table; D and trimming were worked out from the DNA. The sample records roughly 100,000 clones, roughly 86% being singletons. In germline, CDR1 is SGHRS, CDR2 YFSETQ. The CDR3 consists of 14 residues. V gave up 6 bases and J gave up 5 bases; unmatched junction bases: 9. Sequencing was done on a sample of peripheral blood. J is TRBJ1-2 and V is TRBV5-1, with 8 bases matching TRBD1. This receptor was obtained from a human donor in a cohort sampled during active COVID-19. CDR3 nucleotide sequence: TGCGCCAGCAAATCCGCAGGGGGCGTTTATGGCTACACCTTC. It encodes CASKSAGGVYGYTF.